This T cell receptor beta chain was sequenced for a study of regulatory T cells in long-lasting Graves disease. Study-level results: Thyroid tissue went unstudied; only peripheral blood was examined.

The TCR beta library used iRepertoire HTBI primers with Arm-PCR amplification of CDR3. In the authors' workflow: Detected in the samples were roughly 60 TRBV and 14 TRBJ segments. TCRdb recomputed calls from the multiplex PCR reads with MiXCR, one row per CDR3 protein. What appears here as the V and J calls and clone size reflects TCRdb's work, not the paper's. This table has 400,000 or so distinct CDR3 sequences, less than 25% appearing once. As to time point: persistent/refractory GD, antithyroid drugs over 5 years with positive TRAb. Generation of the TCR library employed RNA extracted from PBMCs. The germline CDR1 and CDR2 sequences are LGHNT and FRNRAP. Between the trimmed V and J ends, which lost 1 base and 3 bases, there was a span of 13 bases. This CDR3 contains 15 residues. This clonotype was observed at least ten times. As yet, its antigen is unknown.

Sequenced here: peripheral blood mononuclear cells (PBMCs), sampled when the disease was refractory, from a patient treated with antithyroid drugs. The chain uses TRBV12-5 and TRBJ2-7; tentative D call: TRBD1 (6 bases). This receptor was taken from a female donor with Graves disease. CDR3 amino acids: CASGLGQTGIYEQYF. CDR3 coding DNA: TGTGCTAGTGGTTTGGGCCAGACAGGAATCTACGAGCAGTACTTC.